The 30 T cell receptor beta chains in this list originate from one sample, sequenced in a study of PD-L1 blockade in urothelial cancer. Repertoires were generated with immunoSEQ multiplex PCR, while TCRdb's copy carries only in-frame clones and drops some. The sample carries more than 15,000 clones, approximately 90% recorded once. The sequenced sample was PBMCs, obtained around atezolizumab (anti-PD-L1) treatment. The receptors come from a man aged 50-59 years with urothelial cancer.

V and J are TRBV7-2 and TRBJ1-2, with 7 bases matching TRBD1. The CDR3 consists of 14 residues. Germline assignment: CDR1 SGHTA and CDR2 FQGNSA. J was trimmed by 8 bases and V by 4 bases; bases with no gene match: 10. Here the CDR3 DNA reads TGTGCCAGCAGCTCCCTCGCAGGGGGTGGAGGCTACACCTTC. It encodes CASSSLAGGGGYTF.

V usage is TRBV2 and J usage is TRBJ2-5; tentative D call: TRBD2 (6 bases). CDR3 length equals 16 residues. Looked up from germline, CDR1 is SNHLY and CDR2 is FYNNEI. Trimming took off 2 bases at V and 4 bases at J, with 17 bases between the two ends. The CDR3 loop reads CASSESSGGLLETQYF. The CDR3 DNA reads as TGTGCCAGCAGTGAAAGTAGTGGGGGGTTGTTAGAGACCCAGTACTTC. The complete variable domain, with remaining parts taken from reference TRBV2 and TRBJ2-5, reads EPEVTQTPSHQVTQMGQEVILRCVPISNHLYFYWYRQILGQKVEFLVSFYNNEISEKSEIFDDQFSVERPDGSNFTLKIRSTKLEDSAMYFCASSESSGGLLETQYFGPGTRLLVL.

V gene TRBV7-5 combines with J gene TRBJ1-1; TRBD1 is taken as the D call from the table, unchecked against the DNA. TRBV7-5 represents a pseudogene. The CDR3 extends over 16 amino acids. CDR3 region: CARSPGQGSMNTEAFF. In nucleotides, the CDR3 is TGTGCCAGAAGCCCCGGACAGGGTTCAATGAACACTGAAGCTTTCTTT.

The chain has TRBV10-3 and TRBJ1-1, with a tentative D call TRBD1 (5 bases). The CDR3 is 14 amino acids. Germline assignment: CDR1 ENHRY and CDR2 SYGVKD. Trimming cost V 3 bases and J 1 base, with 9 bases left between them. CDR3 coding DNA: TGTGCCATCAGTGATAGGGGAGGGAACACTGAAGCTTTCTTT. The encoded protein is CAISDRGGNTEAFF.

J is TRBJ1-6 and V is TRBV5-6; 7 bases match TRBD1. The CDR3 is 15 residues long. Germline values: CDR1 SGHDT, CDR2 YYEEEE. V shed 8 bases and J 7 bases; nucleotides not matched to a gene: 12. This CDR3 is CASWTGGFLNSPLHF. The CDR3 DNA reads TGTGCCAGTTGGACAGGCGGCTTTTTGAATTCACCCCTCCACTTT.

The rearrangement joins TRBV6-4 to TRBJ2-3; 8 bases fit TRBD1. J lost 5 bases, V lost 3 bases, and 10 bases had no gene match. Germline V lookup: CDR1 MRHNA, CDR2 SNTAGT. The CDR3 has 16 amino acids. The CDR3 DNA reads as TGTGCCAGCAGTGAGGTCCCAGGGGGCATCGTAGATACGCAGTATTTT. It translates to CASSEVPGGIVDTQYF.

The chain couples TRBV19 to TRBJ2-7, with D possibly matching TRBD1 (6 bases). CDR1 is LNHDA, CDR2 SQIVND, per germline (reference sequence). V shed 9 bases and J shed 1 base, with 13 bases lying between them. This CDR3 contains 13 residues. Here the CDR3 reads CASQKQGSYEQYF. The CDR3 bases are TGTGCCAGCCAGAAACAGGGATCCTACGAGCAGTACTTC.

The V gene is TRBV7-9, the J gene TRBJ2-3; D call uncertain. Germline V CDR1 and CDR2: SEHNR, FQNEAQ (reference sequence). Trimming cost V 3 bases and J 6 bases, with 4 bases left between them. CDR3 size: 11 residues. This chain's CDR3 is CASSFPDTQYF. The CDR3 coding sequence is TGTGCCAGCAGCTTCCCGGATACGCAGTATTTT.

The J gene is TRBJ1-6, the V gene TRBV15; D unresolved. The V end lost 0 bases, the J end lost 10 bases, and 13 bases lay between the germline ends. Germline V lookup: CDR1 LNHNV, CDR2 YYDKDF (reference sequence). The CDR3 totals 15 residues. CDR3 in DNA: TGTGCCACCAGCAGAGATCGGGGAAACGGCTCACCCCTCCACTTT. Its translation: CATSRDRGNGSPLHF.

The genes are TRBV7-3 and TRBJ1-1; TRBD1 matches at 7 bases. Trimming cost V 3 bases and J 0 bases; bases outside gene matches: 1. The CDR3 is made up of 14 amino acids. Germline-derived CDR1 and CDR2 are SGHTA and FQGTGA. This chain's CDR3 is CASSFDRVNTEAFF. The CDR3 DNA is TGTGCCAGCAGCTTCGACAGGGTGAACACTGAAGCTTTCTTT.

The rearrangement joins TRBV29-1 to TRBJ2-1, with D possibly being TRBD1 (6 bases). V lost 0 bases to trimming and J lost 2 bases, with 14 bases between them. The CDR3 has 16 residues. Germline V gene lookup returns CDR1 SQVTM and CDR2 ANQGSEA. The CDR3 loop reads CSVEDHRALTYNEQFF. CDR3 DNA: TGCAGCGTTGAAGACCACAGGGCATTGACCTACAATGAGCAGTTCTTC.

The gene calls are TRBV28 and TRBJ2-7; TRBD2 agrees at 12 bases. CDR3 length: 15 amino acids. Germline trimming cut 6 bases from V and 0 bases from J; bases unmatched to any gene: 3. From germline, CDR1 is MDHEN and CDR2 SYDVKM. The CDR3 sequence is CASSTTSGSSYEQYF. DNA for the CDR3: TGTGCCAGCAGCACGACTAGCGGGAGCTCCTACGAGCAGTACTTC.

This chain links TRBV12-5 with TRBJ2-5, with 7 bases matching TRBD1. From germline, CDR1 is LGHNT and CDR2 FRNRAP. CDR3 length equals 14 residues. Trimming cost V 5 bases and J 4 bases; bases outside gene matches: 7. CDR3 DNA sequence: TGTGCTAGTGGTCCCGGACAGGTGGGAGAGACCCAGTACTTC. Translation gives CASGPGQVGETQYF.

The V and J genes are TRBV4-3 and TRBJ2-5; D remains ambiguous. Trimming removed 1 base at V and 2 bases at J, with 11 bases between. CDR1 is LGHNA and CDR2 is YSLEER in the germline V gene. CDR3 length: 15 amino acids. This chain's CDR3 is CASSQGQAHQETQYF. CDR3 nucleotides: TGCGCCAGCAGCCAAGGGCAGGCACATCAAGAGACCCAGTACTTC.

CDR3 residues: CASSFGPGVQETQYF. The CDR3 DNA reads TGCGCCAGCAGCTTTGGCCCCGGGGTTCAAGAGACCCAGTACTTC. This chain connects TRBV5-1 to TRBJ2-5, with D possibly matching TRBD2 (5 bases). This CDR3 is built from 15 residues. The V gene's germline CDR1 is SGHRS and CDR2 YFSETQ. The V end lost 2 bases, the J end lost 2 bases, and 13 bases lay between the germline ends.

The rearrangement joins TRBV4-1 to TRBJ2-5; no clear D gene. The CDR3 consists of 13 residues. Germline CDR1 MGHRA, CDR2 YSYEKL. Trimming removed 1 base at V and 3 bases at J, with 6 bases between. The CDR3 coding sequence is TGCGCCAGCAGCCAAGGTCGGGAAGAGACCCAGTACTTC. It yields the protein CASSQGREETQYF.

This chain uses TRBV5-4 with TRBJ2-7; TRBD1 aligns across 8 bases. Losses at the gene ends were 4 bases for V and 4 bases for J; bases not matched to a gene: 10. Germline CDR1 and CDR2: SGHNT and YYREEE (reference sequence). This CDR3 is 15 amino acids long. CDR3 region: CASSAGQGVIYEQYF. CDR3 sequence (DNA): TGTGCCAGCAGCGCCGGACAGGGCGTTATATACGAGCAGTACTTC.

This chain joins TRBV6-5 and TRBJ1-1; D gene uncertain. V was shortened by 6 bases and J by 5 bases, with 16 bases between the two germline ends. The CDR3 is made up of 14 amino acids. The V gene's germline CDR1 is MNHEY and CDR2 SVGAGI. CDR3 DNA: TGTGCCAGCAGCTCGCCCGGCGGGGAGACTGAAGCTTTCTTT. Its translation: CASSSPGGETEAFF.

The J gene is TRBJ1-6, the V gene TRBV5-4, with D uncertain. The CDR3 spans 16 residues. V dropped 0 bases and J dropped 0 bases, with 7 bases sitting between them. In germline, CDR1 is SGHNT, CDR2 YYREEE (reference sequence). As DNA, the CDR3 is TGTGCCAGCAGCTTGGATGAGTACTCCTATAATTCACCCCTCCACTTT. It codes for CASSLDEYSYNSPLHF. Supplemented by reference TRBV5-4 and TRBJ1-6, the full variable domain reads ETGVTQSPTHLIKTRGQQVTLRCSSQSGHNTVSWYQQALGQGPQFIFQYYREEENGRGNFPPRFSGLQFPNYSSELNVNALELDDSALYLCASSLDEYSYNSPLHFGNGTRLTVT.

This clone was detected a few times. V gene TRBV18 combines with J gene TRBJ1-2; D is undetermined. The CDR3 has 15 residues. The germline V and J ends were trimmed by 3 bases and 3 bases, with 14 bases remaining between them. Germline V gene data show CDR1 as KGHSH and CDR2 as LQKENI. The CDR3 DNA is TGTGCCAGCTCACCGGGCGCAGGTGAATACTATGGCTACACCTTC. Its protein product is CASSPGAGEYYGYTF.

This chain joins TRBV4-1 and TRBJ1-5; no clear D gene. The CDR3 loop spans 13 amino acids. Germline CDR1 MGHRA, CDR2 YSYEKL. V was shortened by 0 bases and J by 4 bases, with 4 bases between the two germline ends. CDR3 protein: CASSQERNQPQHF. CDR3 coding DNA: TGCGCCAGCAGCCAAGAGAGGAATCAGCCCCAGCATTTT.

The J gene is TRBJ2-3, the V gene TRBV6-5, with 12 bases matching TRBD2. V lost 8 bases, J lost 3 bases, and 6 bases stayed unmatched. The CDR3 loop spans 15 amino acids. Germline V gene data show CDR1 as MNHEY and CDR2 as SVGAGI. Here the CDR3 reads CASGLAGGPTDTQYF. The CDR3 DNA is TGTGCCAGCGGTCTAGCGGGAGGGCCGACAGATACGCAGTATTTT.

This clone was seen more than once but under ten times. This rearrangement joins TRBV19 to TRBJ2-7; perhaps TRBD1 as D (5 bases). Germline CDR1 is LNHDA and CDR2 is SQIVND (reference sequence). V was clipped by 6 bases and J by 9 bases, with 27 bases between them. CDR3 length: 16 residues. As DNA, the CDR3 is TGTGCCAGTAGCCCTCGTTCCGGACAAAAAGGTGGCCGGCAGTACTTC. Translated: CASSPRSGQKGGRQYF. Full variable domain (missing parts from reference TRBV19 and TRBJ2-7): DGGITQSPKYLFRKEGQNVTLSCEQNLNHDAMYWYRQDPGQGLRLIYYSQIVNDFQKGDIAEGYSVSREKKESFPLTVTSAQKNPTAFYLCASSPRSGQKGGRQYFGPGTRLTVT.

V gene TRBV18 combines with J gene TRBJ2-7, with D unresolved. From germline, CDR1 is KGHSH and CDR2 LQKENI. With 1 base removed from V and 7 bases from J, the gap between germline ends came to 8 bases. The CDR3 is made up of 12 amino acids. The CDR3 sequence: CASSPQTREQYF. The DNA of the CDR3 is TGTGCCAGCTCACCACAAACGCGGGAGCAGTACTTC. Drawing the rest from reference TRBV18 and TRBJ2-7, the complete variable domain is NAGVMQNPRHLVRRRGQEARLRCSPMKGHSHVYWYRQLPEEGLKFMVYLQKENIIDESGMPKERFSAEFPKEGPSILRIQQVVRGDSAAYFCASSPQTREQYFGPGTRLTVT.

The chain is built from TRBV2 and TRBJ1-5, with 8 bases fitting TRBD1. The CDR3 contains 15 residues. The J segment lost 5 bases and the V segment lost 4 bases, leaving 7 bases of the junction unmatched. The germline V gene has CDR1 SNHLY and CDR2 FYNNEI. The CDR3 loop is CASSADREAYQPQHF. The CDR3 DNA sequence: TGTGCCAGCAGTGCGGACAGGGAGGCTTATCAGCCCCAGCATTTT.

This clone was seen only once. The rearrangement uses TRBV5-1 and TRBJ2-7; possibly TRBD2 for D (5 bases). CDR1 is SGHRS, CDR2 YFSETQ, per germline. V was pared by 4 bases and J by 4 bases, with 18 bases between. The CDR3 consists of 15 residues. The CDR3, as DNA: TGCGCCAGCAGCGCTCGGCCGGCGCCGGGGTACGAGCAGTACTTC. This translates into CASSARPAPGYEQYF. Using reference TRBV5-1 and TRBJ2-7 for the parts outside the CDR3, the full variable domain is KAGVTQTPRYLIKTRGQQVTLSCSPISGHRSVSWYQQTPGQGLQFLFEYFSETQRNKGNFPGRFSGRQFSNSRSEMNVSTLELGDSALYLCASSARPAPGYEQYFGPGTRLTVT.

This sequence joins TRBV27 and TRBJ1-1, with a possible D match to TRBD1 (5 bases). The V gene's germline CDR1 is MNHEY and CDR2 SMNVEV (reference sequence). Trimming shortened V by 5 bases and J by 3 bases, and 13 bases separated the two germline ends. The CDR3 length is 14 residues. Here the CDR3 reads CASSPRDKYTEAFF. The CDR3 bases are TGTGCCAGCAGTCCCAGGGATAAGTACACTGAAGCTTTCTTT.

The CDR3 DNA reads as TGTGCCAGCAGCCGGAGGAAAGGGGGCATAGGAAACTACAATGAGCAGTTCTTC. Protein product: CASSRRKGGIGNYNEQFF. This chain uses TRBV7-3 with TRBJ2-1, with 7 bases lining up with TRBD1. In germline, CDR1 is SGHTA, CDR2 FQGTGA. This CDR3 region has 18 residues. V lost 5 bases to trimming and J lost 3 bases; unmatched junction nucleotides: 16. Supplemented by reference TRBV7-3 and TRBJ2-1, the full variable domain reads GAGVSQTPSNKVTEKGKYVELRCDPISGHTALYWYRQSLGQGPEFLIYFQGTGAADDSGLPNDRFFAVRPEGSVSTLKIQRTERGDSAVYLCASSRRKGGIGNYNEQFFGPGTRLTVL.

This clone has a single count. The chain recombines TRBV5-1 with TRBJ1-2; D remains ambiguous. V was cut by 0 bases and J by 0 bases, with 6 bases left in between. From germline, CDR1 is SGHRS and CDR2 YFSETQ. The CDR3 is 14 residues long. CDR3 protein: CASSLGPTNYGYTF. In DNA form, the CDR3 reads TGCGCCAGCAGCTTGGGCCCTACTAACTATGGCTACACCTTC.

This rearrangement joins TRBV15 to TRBJ2-4, with 11 nucleotides matching TRBD1. CDR1 and CDR2 from the germline V gene are LNHNV and YYDKDF (reference sequence). The CDR3 contains 15 residues. J was trimmed by 6 bases and V by 1 base; bases with no gene match: 2. CDR3 protein: CATSRVGTGGNIQYF. CDR3 in DNA: TGTGCCACCAGCAGAGTAGGGACAGGGGGAAACATTCAGTACTTC.